A selection of T cell receptor beta chains follows, all from one sample in a study of blood T cell repertoires in COVID-19. Some clones are missing from TCRdb's copy, which holds only in-frame ones; the method was immunoSEQ multiplex PCR. The sample includes 150,000 to 200,000 clones, more than 75% seen only once; the top ten take 3.7%. The specimen was peripheral blood. The origin of the receptors is a man between 18 and 29 years old with active or convalescent COVID-19. Each CDR3 is given with its conserved first and last residue. D genes are given only for firm matches. Expanded clones are given a class, and other clones once, few, many or no size at all.

d_gene	v_gene	j_gene	abundance	CDR3aa	CDR3nt
NA	TRBV4-1	TRBJ2-1	few	CASSQEAPYNEQFF	TGCGCCAGCAGCCAAGAGGCACCATACAATGAGCAGTTCTTC
NA	TRBV12-3/TRBV12-4	TRBJ2-1	once	CANQQTGSTEQFF	TGTGCCAACCAACAGACAGGATCAACTGAGCAGTTCTTC
TRBD1	TRBV12-5	TRBJ2-6	NA	CASGPGQSGANVLTF	TGTGCTAGTGGTCCGGGACAGTCTGGGGCCAACGTCCTGACTTTC
NA	TRBV6-6	TRBJ1-2	NA	CASSYNGGYTF	TGTGCCAGCAGTTACAACGGGGGCTACACCTTC
TRBD1	TRBV6-5	TRBJ1-2	NA	CASGSGTGLADTF	TGTGCCAGCGGGTCCGGGACAGGGCTAGCTGACACCTTC
NA	TRBV24-1	TRBJ1-5	NA	CATSDPTNEGNQPQHF	TGTGCCACCAGTGATCCGACCAACGAGGGCAATCAGCCCCAGCATTTT
NA	TRBV6-5	TRBJ2-5	NA	CASSYDNQETQYF	TGTGCCAGCAGTTACGACAACCAAGAGACCCAGTACTTC
TRBD1	TRBV5-8	TRBJ1-5	NA	CASSWGDRQHQPQHF	TGTGCCAGCAGCTGGGGGGACAGGCAACATCAGCCCCAGCATTTT
TRBD1	TRBV29-1	TRBJ2-2	NA	CSVGGGMGTGELFF	TGCAGCGTTGGAGGGGGCATGGGGACCGGGGAGCTGTTTTTT
NA	TRBV24-1	TRBJ2-1	NA	CATSDLRVLLIQRVYNEQFF	TGTGCCACCAGTGATTTACGGGTTTTACTTATCCAGCGGGTCTACAATGAGCAGTTCTTC
NA	TRBV6-4	TRBJ2-3	NA	CASSAEEQGSYADTQYF	TGTGCCAGCAGTGCAGAAGAACAGGGATCGTACGCAGATACGCAGTATTTT
NA	TRBV9	TRBJ1-4	NA	CASSPRGGDNEKLFF	TGTGCCAGCAGCCCCAGAGGGGGAGATAATGAAAAACTGTTTTTT
TRBD1	TRBV9	TRBJ2-3	NA	CASSAEGDRFDTQYF	TGTGCCAGCAGCGCGGAGGGGGACAGGTTCGATACGCAGTATTTT
NA	TRBV12-3/TRBV12-4	TRBJ1-5	NA	CASSLQGGQPQHF	TGTGCCAGCAGTTTACAGGGAGGTCAGCCCCAGCATTTT
NA	TRBV29-1	TRBJ1-2	once	CTDGGYGYTF	TGCACCGACGGGGGCTATGGCTACACCTTC
NA	TRBV11-3	TRBJ1-3	NA	CASSFRAAGNTIYF	TGTGCCAGCAGCTTTCGAGCTGCTGGAAACACCATATATTTT
TRBD2	TRBV5-1	TRBJ2-3	NA	CASSWGLAGETDTQYF	TGCGCCAGCAGCTGGGGACTAGCGGGGGAAACAGATACGCAGTATTTT
TRBD2	TRBV4-2	TRBJ2-1	NA	CASRLAGGREQFF	TGTGCCAGCAGACTAGCGGGGGGGCGTGAGCAGTTCTTC
TRBD1	TRBV7-8	TRBJ1-1	once	CASSLAPIQGAYAFF	TGTGCCAGCAGCTTAGCCCCCATACAGGGGGCGTATGCTTTCTTT
NA	TRBV6-1	TRBJ1-2	NA	CASSELWGRDGYTF	TGTGCCAGCAGTGAATTGTGGGGGCGCGACGGCTACACCTTC
NA	TRBV4-2	TRBJ1-2	NA	CASSQEAGGGRLGYTF	TGTGCCAGCAGCCAAGAAGCGGGCGGAGGGCGACTTGGCTATACCTTC
NA	TRBV6-5	TRBJ2-7	NA	CASSYFTGGEQYF	TGTGCCAGCAGTTACTTTACAGGTGGCGAGCAGTACTTC
NA	TRBV2	TRBJ1-1	NA	CASRVGWTEAFF	TGTGCCAGCAGAGTGGGCTGGACTGAAGCTTTCTTT
TRBD1	TRBV7-9	TRBJ2-7	once	CASSSRTGSSYEQYF	TGTGCCAGCAGCTCCCGGACAGGAAGCTCCTACGAGCAGTACTTC
TRBD2	TRBV19	TRBJ2-3	NA	CASSPGLAGGSDTQYF	TGTGCCAGTAGTCCGGGACTAGCGGGAGGTTCAGATACGCAGTATTTT
NA	TRBV10-1	TRBJ1-5	once	CASTAAPGQPQHF	TGCGCCAGTACCGCTGCCCCAGGGCAACCCCAGCATTTT
TRBD1	TRBV9	TRBJ2-5	NA	CASSVGIQGAGETQYF	TGTGCCAGCAGCGTAGGGATCCAGGGGGCTGGGGAGACCCAGTACTTC
NA	TRBV4-1	TRBJ2-3	NA	CASSQAGQTDTQYF	TGCGCCAGCAGCCAAGCGGGACAAACAGATACGCAGTATTTT
TRBD1	TRBV5-1	TRBJ2-2	NA	CASRRAGQANTGELFF	TGCGCCAGCAGAAGGGCGGGACAGGCGAACACCGGGGAGCTGTTTTTT
NA	TRBV16	TRBJ1-4	NA	CASSRFGGANEKLFF	TGTGCCAGCAGCCGATTTGGGGGGGCTAATGAAAAACTGTTTTTT
NA	TRBV3-1/TRBV3-2	TRBJ2-3	NA	CASSHDRLTREDTQYF	TGTGCCAGCAGCCACGACCGTTTGACACGCGAGGATACGCAGTATTTT
TRBD1	TRBV18	TRBJ2-2	NA	CASSPPSGQGTGELFF	TGTGCCAGCTCACCACCGTCCGGACAGGGGACCGGGGAGCTGTTTTTT
TRBD2	TRBV4-2	TRBJ2-1	once	CASSPSGMDEQFF	TGTGCCAGCAGCCCTAGCGGGATGGATGAGCAGTTCTTC
NA	TRBV4-1	TRBJ2-1	once	CASSQGQPYNEQFF	TGCGCCAGCAGCCAGGGCCAACCTTACAATGAGCAGTTCTTC
TRBD2	TRBV24-1	TRBJ2-1	NA	CATSDMSGSYNEQFF	TGTGCCACCAGTGATATGAGCGGGAGCTACAATGAGCAGTTCTTC
NA	TRBV6-1	TRBJ1-2	NA	CASSEVPDAGQLRDGYTF	TGTGCCAGCAGTGAAGTACCTGATGCCGGACAACTCCGGGATGGCTACACCTTC
NA	TRBV18	TRBJ2-7	NA	CASSPKGDEQYF	TGTGCCAGCTCACCTAAGGGGGACGAGCAGTACTTC
TRBD1	TRBV2	TRBJ2-1	NA	CASRRTGDEQFF	TGTGCCAGCAGGAGGACAGGGGATGAGCAGTTCTTC
TRBD1	TRBV24-1	TRBJ2-1	NA	CATSVARQGVANEQFF	TGTGCCACCAGTGTAGCCAGGCAGGGGGTGGCCAATGAGCAGTTCTTC
TRBD2	TRBV15	TRBJ2-1	NA	CATSSSSGSQYNEQFF	TGTGCCACCAGCAGCTCAAGCGGGAGCCAGTACAATGAGCAGTTCTTC
TRBD1	TRBV13	TRBJ1-4	NA	CASSHRQGNEKLFF	TGTGCCAGCAGCCACAGACAGGGGAATGAAAAACTGTTTTTT
TRBD1	TRBV28	TRBJ2-2	once	CASIRTGNTGELFF	TGTGCCAGCATAAGGACAGGGAACACCGGGGAGCTGTTTTTT
NA	TRBV3-1/TRBV3-2	TRBJ2-2	NA	CASSQETGKFPGELFF	TGTGCCAGCAGCCAAGAAACAGGGAAATTTCCCGGGGAGCTGTTTTTT
TRBD2	TRBV7-3	TRBJ2-2	NA	CASRTGTSANTGELFF	TGTGCCAGCAGAACCGGGACTAGCGCGAACACCGGGGAGCTGTTTTTT
TRBD1	TRBV5-8	TRBJ1-2	NA	CASSKGKTGHYGYTF	TGTGCCAGCAGCAAGGGAAAGACAGGGCACTATGGCTACACCTTC
TRBD1	TRBV7-6	TRBJ1-1	NA	CASSPEGRGTDTEAFF	TGTGCCAGCAGCCCTGAGGGTCGGGGGACAGACACTGAAGCTTTCTTT
NA	TRBV6-5	TRBJ2-1	NA	CASSPWDISNEQFF	TGTGCCAGCAGTCCGTGGGACATCAGCAATGAGCAGTTCTTC
TRBD2	TRBV6-1	TRBJ2-5	few	CASSELAGGPETQYF	TGTGCCAGCAGTGAACTAGCGGGGGGGCCAGAGACCCAGTACTTC
NA	TRBV2	TRBJ1-1	NA	CANRQAFAEAFF	TGTGCCAACCGACAGGCCTTTGCTGAAGCTTTCTTT
NA	TRBV5-4	TRBJ1-4	NA	CASTSPGTNEKLFF	TGTGCCAGCACCTCCCCGGGGACTAATGAAAAACTGTTTTTT
NA	TRBV6-6	TRBJ2-5	NA	CASSTAPGTQYF	TGTGCCAGCTCGACTGCCCCCGGCACCCAGTACTTC
NA	TRBV29-1	TRBJ1-1	NA	CSVEQGPTEAFF	TGCAGCGTTGAGCAGGGGCCCACTGAAGCTTTCTTT
NA	TRBV14	TRBJ2-6	NA	CASSQESFSTLAGANVLTF	TGTGCCAGCAGCCAAGAGTCATTTTCTACATTAGCGGGGGCCAACGTCCTGACTTTC
TRBD1	TRBV7-9	TRBJ1-5	once	CASSSGQGNQPQHF	TGTGCCAGCAGCTCGGGACAGGGCAATCAGCCCCAGCATTTT
NA	TRBV28	TRBJ2-3	NA	CASSFIGQGSATQYF	TGTGCCAGCAGTTTTATTGGGCAGGGTTCAGCTACGCAGTATTTT
TRBD1	TRBV11-2	TRBJ1-2	once	CASSLVEGQGGYTF	TGTGCCAGCAGCTTAGTCGAGGGACAGGGGGGCTACACCTTC
TRBD1	TRBV6-2/TRBV6-3	TRBJ2-3	NA	CASSFWTGGLDTQYF	TGTGCCAGCAGTTTCTGGACAGGGGGCTTAGATACGCAGTATTTT
NA	TRBV3-1/TRBV3-2	TRBJ1-2	NA	CASSQGSVSYGYTF	TGTGCCAGCAGCCAAGGGTCAGTTTCATATGGCTACACCTTC